These 29 T cell receptor beta chains came from one sample sequenced in a study of tumor-infiltrating lymphocytes in localized non-small cell lung cancer. Assay used: immunoSEQ multiplex PCR; TCRdb lists only in-frame clones, some missing. The repertoire holds approximately 12,000 clones, with roughly 80% as singletons. The sequencing input was uninvolved lung tissue not adjacent to the tumor. These receptors came from a human donor with non-small cell lung cancer.

The V and J genes are TRBV6-1 and TRBJ2-4; TRBD1 matches at 8 bases. V shed 4 bases and J 9 bases; nucleotides not matched to a gene: 8. From germline, CDR1 is MNHNS and CDR2 SASEGT. The CDR3 has 14 residues. In DNA form, the CDR3 reads TGTGCCAGCAGTGCCAGGGGGCGTTTGGTCATTCAGTACTTC. Translating it yields CASSARGRLVIQYF.

This clone was observed a few times. The chain uses TRBV5-1 and TRBJ1-1; D is perhaps TRBD1 (6 bases). This CDR3 is 16 amino acids long. Between the trimmed V and J ends, which lost 4 bases and 1 base, there was a span of 17 bases. The germline gives CDR1 SGHRS, CDR2 YFSETQ. The CDR3 DNA reads as TGCGCCAGCAGCCGAGGGGGACAACAACAGAACACTGAAGCTTTCTTT. Its protein is CASSRGGQQQNTEAFF.

This clone is medium-sized in the sample. The chain has TRBV6-1 and TRBJ2-2, with unresolved D. There are 13 residues in the CDR3. V gave up 5 bases and J gave up 8 bases, with 12 bases separating them. Germline lookup yields CDR1 MNHNS and CDR2 SASEGT. The chain's CDR3 is CASSRRVGGELFF. The CDR3 DNA reads as TGTGCCAGCAGTCGCCGGGTCGGAGGGGAGCTGTTTTTT.

The chain employs TRBV7-6 and TRBJ2-1, with 7 bases that match TRBD2. The CDR3 contains 16 residues. Per germline, CDR1 SGHVS and CDR2 FNYEAQ. V trimming: 0 bases; J trimming: 3 bases; junction bases outside the gene matches: 5. The CDR3 sequence is CASSLASQRGYNEQFF. CDR3 bases: TGTGCCAGCAGCTTAGCGAGCCAGCGGGGCTACAATGAGCAGTTCTTC.

This clone was seen a single time. The chain links TRBV5-5 to TRBJ2-3; 9 bases line up with TRBD2. Germline values: CDR1 SGHKS, CDR2 YYEKEE (reference sequence). The CDR3 has 15 amino acids. Germline trimming cut 2 bases from V and 7 bases from J; bases unmatched to any gene: 8. CDR3 protein: CASSLGSGGANTQYF. The CDR3 DNA reads TGTGCCAGCAGCTTAGGTAGCGGGGGAGCAAATACGCAGTATTTT.

The CDR3 loop reads CASSGLSTGVQPQHF. Written as DNA, the CDR3 is TGTGCCAGTAGTGGGCTGAGTACGGGGGTTCAGCCCCAGCATTTT. The chain recombines TRBV19 with TRBJ1-5, with a possible D match to TRBD1 (5 bases). Germline V CDR1 and CDR2: LNHDA, SQIVND (reference sequence). The CDR3 loop spans 15 amino acids. V lost 5 bases, J lost 6 bases, and 17 bases lay in between.

The gene calls are TRBV2 and TRBJ2-3; weak D call: TRBD2 (7 bases). CDR1 and CDR2 from the germline V gene are SNHLY and FYNNEI. CDR3 length: 13 amino acids. Trimming removed 4 bases at V and 12 bases at J, with 17 bases between. For the CDR3, the DNA is TGTGCCAGCAGTGGAACGGGGGGCCCATCCCAGTATTTT. It encodes CASSGTGGPSQYF.

J is TRBJ1-4 and V is TRBV14; weak D call: TRBD1 (5 bases). The CDR3 loop spans 15 amino acids. Trimming stripped 0 bases from V and 10 bases from J, with 15 bases between. In germline, CDR1 is SGHDN, CDR2 FVKESK. This CDR3 reads CASSQDSVRAGKLFF. CDR3 nucleotide sequence: TGTGCCAGCAGCCAAGATTCCGTCAGGGCGGGAAAACTGTTTTTT.

The chain couples TRBV7-8 to TRBJ2-3; D is ambiguous. The CDR3 contains 17 residues. Germline V gene data show CDR1 as SGHVS and CDR2 as FQNEAQ. V was shortened by 1 base and J by 0 bases, with 14 bases between the two germline ends. The CDR3 protein is CASSLDAGDSSTDTQYF. CDR3 DNA: TGTGCCAGCAGCTTAGACGCAGGAGACTCTAGCACAGATACGCAGTATTTT. Full variable domain (rest looked up from reference TRBV7-8 and TRBJ2-3): GAGVSQSPRYKVAKRGQDVALRCDPISGHVSLFWYQQALGQGPEFLTYFQNEAQLDKSGLPSDRFFAERPEGSVSTLKIQRTQQEDSAVYLCASSLDAGDSSTDTQYFGPGTRLTVL.

This clone was detected only once. The chain couples TRBV10-3 to TRBJ1-2; 8 bases are a match to TRBD1. The CDR3 spans 13 residues. Germline V gene sequence: CDR1 ENHRY, CDR2 SYGVKD. Trimming took 10 bases from V and 4 from J; bases not matched to a gene: 8. This CDR3 is CATWDDRGYGYTF. CDR3 nucleotide sequence: TGTGCCACCTGGGATGACAGGGGCTATGGCTACACCTTC.

The chain couples TRBV7-2 to TRBJ1-2; D is unclear. V gave up 1 base and J gave up 5 bases, with 5 bases separating them. This CDR3 is 12 amino acids long. The germline V gene has CDR1 SGHTA and CDR2 FQGNSA. Here the CDR3 DNA reads TGTGCCAGCAGCTTAGTGCAATATGGCTACACCTTC. As protein: CASSLVQYGYTF.

This chain connects TRBV5-1 to TRBJ1-2; TRBD1 is a possible D gene (6 bases). The germline V and J ends were trimmed by 4 bases and 0 bases, with 10 bases remaining between them. The germline CDR1 and CDR2 sequences are SGHRS and YFSETQ. The CDR3 covers 14 residues. CDR3 nucleotide sequence: TGCGCCAGCAGCGGGGGGCCAGCTAACTATGGCTACACCTTC. It specifies CASSGGPANYGYTF.

Worth noting for this clone: Its ends do not fully match the called genes, so a read error is possible. V usage is TRBV11-2 and J usage is TRBJ1-3; the D is unclear. CDR3 length equals 13 residues. Per the germline V gene, CDR1 is SGHAT and CDR2 is FQNNGV. CDR3 nucleotide sequence: TGTGCCAGCAGCGTAGAACCTGGAAACACCATATATTTT. Translated: CASSVEPGNTIYF.

The rearrangement joins TRBV7-3 to TRBJ2-2, with D possibly TRBD1 on 5 matching bases. Trimming removed 0 bases from V and 0 bases from J, with 8 bases in between. The V gene's germline CDR1 is SGHTA and CDR2 FQGTGA. The CDR3 runs 16 residues. In DNA form, the CDR3 reads TGTGCCAGCAGCTTAACAGCAGGGACGAACACCGGGGAGCTGTTTTTT. Amino acid sequence: CASSLTAGTNTGELFF.

The rearrangement uses TRBV10-2 and TRBJ1-3; TRBD1 aligns across 8 bases. This CDR3 contains 15 residues. V shed 2 bases, J shed 3 bases, and the junction held 3 bases outside the gene matches. In germline, CDR1 is WSHSY, CDR2 SAAADI. As DNA, the CDR3 is TGCGCCAGCAGTGAGCCCGGGACAGGTGGAAACACCATATATTTT. It encodes CASSEPGTGGNTIYF.

This clone came up once. This chain joins TRBV6-1 and TRBJ1-2; the match to TRBD1 covers 8 bases. The J segment lost 7 bases and the V segment lost 3 bases, leaving 10 bases of the junction unmatched. The CDR3 runs 15 residues. CDR1 and CDR2 (germline): MNHNS, SASEGT. The CDR3 bases are TGTGCCAGCAGTGAGGTGGGCAGGGGGCGAGGTGGCTACACCTTC. Protein: CASSEVGRGRGGYTF.

This clone showed up just a few times. The chain recombines TRBV2 with TRBJ1-1, with a possible D match to TRBD1 (6 bases). CDR1 is SNHLY, CDR2 FYNNEI, per germline. Trimming stripped 4 bases from V and 7 bases from J, with 16 bases between. The length of the CDR3 is 14 residues. The CDR3 bases are TGTGCCAGCAGTGGGGTGGGGGGCGTAGGTGAAGCTTTCTTT. This sequence encodes CASSGVGGVGEAFF.

The chain employs TRBV2 and TRBJ1-6, with D maybe TRBD1 (6 bases). The V gene lost 7 bases and the J gene lost 6 bases, with 16 bases spanning the gap. The CDR3 covers 15 residues. The germline gives CDR1 SNHLY, CDR2 FYNNEI. The DNA for the CDR3 is TGTGCCAGCAATTCGGCCGGACAGCTTAATTCACCCCTCCACTTT. It is translated as CASNSAGQLNSPLHF.

The rearrangement uses TRBV4-1 and TRBJ1-4; tentative D call: TRBD1 (5 bases). CDR3 length equals 12 residues. V lost 2 bases to trimming and J lost 11 bases, with 9 bases between them. Germline V gene lookup returns CDR1 MGHRA and CDR2 YSYEKL. CDR3 sequence (DNA): TGCGCCAGCAGCCAAACCAGGGAGAAACTGTTTTTT. Translating gives CASSQTREKLFF.

V gene TRBV5-1 combines with J gene TRBJ1-2, with D unresolved. V was trimmed by 4 bases and J by 1 base, leaving 17 bases between them. The CDR3 extends over 16 amino acids. Germline V lookup: CDR1 SGHRS, CDR2 YFSETQ. The CDR3 is CASSARSPGINYGYTF. DNA of the CDR3: TGCGCCAGCAGCGCAAGGTCGCCCGGAATTAACTATGGCTACACCTTC.

This clone appeared once. The rearrangement links TRBV6-4 to TRBJ1-6; possible D gene TRBD1, 6 bases. The CDR3 contains 15 residues. The germline V gene encodes CDR1 MRHNA and CDR2 SNTAGT. V lost 6 bases, J lost 5 bases, and 14 bases lay in between. CDR3 in DNA: TGTGCCAGCAGCACGTACGGGACAAATAATTCACCCCTCCACTTT. This encodes CASSTYGTNNSPLHF.

The chain links TRBV6-6 to TRBJ1-3; 7 nucleotides align to TRBD1. The CDR3 runs to 15 residues. CDR1 is MNHNY, CDR2 SVGAGI, per germline (reference sequence). V shed 5 bases, J shed 4 bases, and the junction held 8 bases outside the gene matches. The CDR3 DNA sequence: TGTGCCAGCAGTACCCAAGGGACAGCAGGAAACACCATATATTTT. Its protein product is CASSTQGTAGNTIYF.

The rearrangement uses TRBV7-2 and TRBJ2-3; the match to TRBD2 covers 13 bases. Germline V gives CDR1 SGHTA, CDR2 FQGNSA. The ends lost 5 bases at V and 4 bases at J; junction bases unmatched: 9. The CDR3 is made up of 17 amino acids. The CDR3 reads CASSDTSGGASADTQYF. The CDR3, as DNA: TGTGCCAGCAGCGACACTAGCGGGGGGGCGTCGGCAGATACGCAGTATTTT.

CDR3: CASSQRDMGYEQYF. The DNA for the CDR3 is TGCGCCAGCAGCCAACGGGACATGGGCTACGAGCAGTACTTC. The chain is built from TRBV4-3 and TRBJ2-7; D is perhaps TRBD1 (6 bases). Germline V gives CDR1 LGHNA, CDR2 YSLEER. V was shortened by 2 bases and J by 3 bases, with 11 bases between the two germline ends. The CDR3 runs to 14 residues.

The chain combines TRBV30 with TRBJ2-5, with TRBD2 matching 8 bases. Germline V gene data show CDR1 as GTSNPN and CDR2 as SVGIG (reference sequence). This CDR3 has 15 residues. With 0 bases clipped from V and 5 bases from J, the junction kept 8 bases outside the gene matches. CDR3 DNA sequence: TGTGCCTGGAGTGTTTTAGCGGGGAACCGGGAGACCCAGTACTTC. It encodes CAWSVLAGNRETQYF.

CDR3 region: CASSQKGRETQYF. The CDR3 coding sequence is TGTGCCAGCAGCCAAAAGGGGAGGGAGACCCAGTACTTC. The chain is built from TRBV14 and TRBJ2-5; D may be TRBD2 (6 bases). Between the trimmed V and J ends, which lost 2 bases and 5 bases, there was a span of 9 bases. This CDR3 region has 13 residues. CDR1 and CDR2 (germline): SGHDN, FVKESK. The full variable domain, rest sourced from reference TRBV14 and TRBJ2-5, is EAGVTQFPSHSVIEKGQTVTLRCDPISGHDNLYWYRRVMGKEIKFLLHFVKESKQDESGMPNNRFLAERTGGTYSTLKVQPAELEDSGVYFCASSQKGRETQYFGPGTRLLVL.

The CDR3 loop reads CASSRSGSYEQYF. The CDR3 DNA sequence: TGTGCCAGTAGTCGTTCCGGGTCCTACGAGCAGTACTTC. The chain is built from TRBV19 and TRBJ2-7; D remains ambiguous. This CDR3 region has 13 residues. Trimming cost V 5 bases and J 1 base, with 9 bases left between them. Germline V lookup: CDR1 LNHDA, CDR2 SQIVND (reference sequence).

The V call is TRBV29-1, the J call TRBJ2-4; 12 bases are a match to TRBD2. The V and J ends lost 0 bases and 8 bases, in that order; junction bases with no gene match: 8. This CDR3 has 16 amino acids. Germline values: CDR1 SQVTM, CDR2 ANQGSEA. For the CDR3, the DNA is TGCAGCGTTGAAGATCGAACTAGCGGGGGGCTAGACATTCAGTACTTC. Protein: CSVEDRTSGGLDIQYF.

Written as DNA, the CDR3 is TGTGCCAGCAGCTCACAGGGGAAAGTCTACGAGCAGTACTTC. Translating gives CASSSQGKVYEQYF. V is TRBV11-2 and J is TRBJ2-7; 7 bases are shared with TRBD1. Germline trimming cut 4 bases from V and 3 bases from J; bases unmatched to any gene: 6. Germline V lookup: CDR1 SGHAT, CDR2 FQNNGV. The CDR3 contains 14 residues.